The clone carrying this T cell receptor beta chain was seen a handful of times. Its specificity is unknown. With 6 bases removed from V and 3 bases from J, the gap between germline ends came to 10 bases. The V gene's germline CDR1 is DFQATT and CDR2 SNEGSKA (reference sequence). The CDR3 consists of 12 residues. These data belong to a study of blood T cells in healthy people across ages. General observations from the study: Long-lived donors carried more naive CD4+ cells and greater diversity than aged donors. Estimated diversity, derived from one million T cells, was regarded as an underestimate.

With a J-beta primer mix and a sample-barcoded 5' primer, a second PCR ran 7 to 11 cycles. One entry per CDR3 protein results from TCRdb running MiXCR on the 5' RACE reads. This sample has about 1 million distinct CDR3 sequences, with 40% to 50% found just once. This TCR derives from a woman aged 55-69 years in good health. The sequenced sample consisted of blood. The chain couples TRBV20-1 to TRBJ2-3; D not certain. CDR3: CSASKGTDTQYF. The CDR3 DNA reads TGCAGTGCCAGTAAAGGAACAGATACGCAGTATTTT.